The clone carrying this T cell receptor beta chain was recorded at least ten times. This record belongs to a study of identical twins. With 4 bases clipped from V and 7 bases from J, the junction kept 14 bases outside the gene matches. The CDR3 spans 16 residues. In germline, CDR1 is SGHRS, CDR2 YFSETQ. TCRdb reprocessed the 5' RACE reads via MiXCR and lists one record per CDR3 protein. The sample consists of roughly 1.6 million distinct CDR3 sequences, more than 30% of them appearing once. The sequence came from a newborn girl in good health. This sequence joins TRBV5-1 and TRBJ1-5, with 7 bases aligning to TRBD1. The sample taken for sequencing was cord blood. CDR3 DNA sequence: TGCGCCAGCAGCATAATACAGGGGCGGGCTGAACAGCCCCAGCATTTT. This codes for CASSIIQGRAEQPQHF.